This paragraph covers one T cell receptor beta chain sequence. The sample comes from a study of blood T cell repertoires in COVID-19. Here immunoSEQ multiplex PCR was the method, and the copy in TCRdb shows in-frame clones only, minus some. The table has roughly 70,000 clones, around nine tenths seen once. Trimming took 1 base from V and 5 from J, leaving 9 bases between them. The CDR3 contains 13 residues. Germline loops: CDR1 SGHTA, CDR2 FQGTGA. This receptor was identified in an elderly woman with active or convalescent COVID-19. The J gene is TRBJ2-7, the V gene TRBV7-3; D perhaps matches TRBD1 (6 bases). Specimen: peripheral blood. CDR3 residues: CASSLNRANEQYF. The DNA of the CDR3 is TGTGCCAGCAGCTTAAACAGGGCTAACGAGCAGTACTTC.